The clone carrying this TCR beta chain was seen more than once but under ten times. PCR amplification relied on 60 Vbeta primers (plus 13 Jbeta primers). Sequenced by immunoSEQ multiplex PCR; TCRdb stores in-frame clones only, minus some. The sample shows 95,000 to 150,000 clones, 15% to 20% of them seen only once. This sample was taken from a study of cytomegalovirus exposure and HLA in healthy donors. The sequence was obtained from a female donor in good health and CMV-seropositive. Sequenced: PBMCs.

In DNA, the CDR3 is TGTGCCAGCCACTTTGGTAACGGGGAGCTGTTTTTT. Its protein product is CASHFGNGELFF. The chain joins TRBV2 to TRBJ2-2; D uncertain. The germline V gene has CDR1 SNHLY and CDR2 FYNNEI. V was pared by 8 bases and J by 7 bases, with 11 bases between. This CDR3 comprises 12 residues. The full variable domain, completed using reference TRBV2 and TRBJ2-2, is EPEVTQTPSHQVTQMGQEVILRCVPISNHLYFYWYRQILGQKVEFLVSFYNNEISEKSEIFDDQFSVERPDGSNFTLKIRSTKLEDSAMYFCASHFGNGELFFGEGSRLTVL.